The subject of this entry is one T cell receptor (beta chain). One end of the junction varies from germline; a read error may be responsible. These data belong to a study of cytomegalovirus exposure and HLA in healthy donors. About the research overall: Early release data held 75 million to 100 million unique TCRs from HLA-typed donors.

This CDR3 spans 16 amino acids. Germline assignment: CDR1 SEHNR and CDR2 FQNEAQ (reference sequence). PCR employed 60 Vbeta and 13 Jbeta primers. Only in-frame clones appear in the TCRdb table, and some are missing; sequencing was by immunoSEQ multiplex PCR. The data show more than 95,000 clones, about three quarters seen once. V and J are TRBV7-9 and TRBJ2-7; TRBD1 aligns across 8 bases. Source material: PBMCs. The receptor's source is a woman in her 40s in good health and CMV-seronegative. CDR3 sequence reads: CSSSLAHEGRGREQYF. The CDR3 bases are TGTTCCAGCAGCTTAGCGCATGAGGGCAGGGGGCGCGAGCAGTACTTC.